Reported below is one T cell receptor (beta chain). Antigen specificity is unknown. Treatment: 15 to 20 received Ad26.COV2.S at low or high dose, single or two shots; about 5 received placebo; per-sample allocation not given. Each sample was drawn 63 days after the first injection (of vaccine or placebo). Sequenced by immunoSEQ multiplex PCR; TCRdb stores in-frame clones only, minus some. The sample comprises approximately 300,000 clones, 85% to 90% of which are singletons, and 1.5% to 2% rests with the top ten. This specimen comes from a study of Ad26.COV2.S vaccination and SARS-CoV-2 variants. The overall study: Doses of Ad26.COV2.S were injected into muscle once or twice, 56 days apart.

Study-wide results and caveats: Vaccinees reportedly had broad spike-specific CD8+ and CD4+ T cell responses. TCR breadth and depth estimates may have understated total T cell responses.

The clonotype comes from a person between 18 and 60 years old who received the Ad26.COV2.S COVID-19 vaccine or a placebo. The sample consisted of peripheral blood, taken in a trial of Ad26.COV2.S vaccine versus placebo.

In DNA, the CDR3 is TGCGCCACCGCGGAACCACAAGAGACCCAGTACTTC. This gives the protein CATAEPQETQYF. This sequence joins TRBV10-2 and TRBJ2-5; D remains ambiguous. The CDR3 spans 12 residues. The V gene lost 10 bases and the J gene lost 2 bases, with 11 bases spanning the gap. Germline assignment: CDR1 WSHSY and CDR2 SAAADI.